Only a few counts were recorded for the clone carrying this T cell receptor beta chain. Antigen: not known. This sample includes further DNA sequences coding for the same CDR3. Profiled with immunoSEQ multiplex PCR; TCRdb holds only in-frame clones, not every one. The sample gives around 230,000 clones, roughly 84% of which show up once; over 0.5% is in the top ten. Deletions cut 4 bases from V and 4 bases from J, with 17 bases between. CDR1 and CDR2 from the germline V gene are MNHNS and SASEGT. This CDR3 region has 15 residues. Thawed PBMCs were FACS-sorted into unstimulated CD4+CD25+CD127- regulatory T cells, CD4+CD25- non-regulatory cells, CD4 and CD8 cells. This record belongs to a study of Tregs in tolerant kidney transplant recipients. General study findings and limits: This study did not directly address biological reproducibility. Few patients were studied, so findings need validation in larger groups.

The sequenced sample consisted of CD4+ T cells from blood. This clonotype was sampled from a human donor in good health. The V and J genes are TRBV6-1 and TRBJ2-7, with D possibly being TRBD1 (6 bases). The CDR3, as DNA: TGTGCCAGCAGTGTTTCATACAGGGCAGGTTACGAGCAGTACTTC. Translation gives CASSVSYRAGYEQYF.